There are many counts of the clone carrying this T cell receptor beta chain. In building TCR beta libraries, iRepertoire HTBI primers were used together with Arm-PCR of CDR3 regions. TCRdb called the multiplex PCR reads again in MiXCR, with one record for every CDR3 protein. This table holds more than 350,000 distinct CDR3 sequences, 15% found once. Time point meaning: newly diagnosed GD, antithyroid drugs for less than 3 months. PBMCs were the source of the RNA used for TCR sequencing. The CDR3 loop spans 12 amino acids. Trimming removed 7 bases at V and 4 bases at J, with 11 bases between. The sample originates from a study of regulatory T cells in long-lasting Graves disease. This sample was shared with a second study, whose subject was T cells in Graves' hyperthyroidism and ophthalmopathy. As that study records: The TCR CDR3 first-round RT-PCR relied on the HTBI primer set. The model anticipated ophthalmopathy a median about 6.5 months pre-onset.

This chain connects TRBV12-3 or TRBV12-4 to TRBJ2-7; D not resolved. The sequence was collected from a young woman with Graves disease. Source: peripheral blood mononuclear cells (PBMCs), taken at new diagnosis, from a patient treated with antithyroid drugs. The CDR3 region is CASTSLSYEQYF. In nucleotides, the CDR3 is TGTGCCAGCACTTCCTTGTCTTACGAGCAGTACTTC.